These T cell receptor beta chains were read from a single sample in a study of blood T cell repertoires in COVID-19. Repertoires were generated with immunoSEQ multiplex PCR, while TCRdb's copy carries only in-frame clones and drops some. The sample yields about 200,000 clones, over 75% seen once. The specimen was peripheral blood. Source of these receptors: a woman older than 75 with active or convalescent COVID-19. Both conserved end residues are trimmed from each CDR3.

v_gene,j_gene,CDR3aa
TRBV29-1,TRBJ2-1,SVSRRGYNEQF
TRBV19,TRBJ1-5,ASIPRGEGYPNQPQH
TRBV11-3,TRBJ2-1,ASSLQGSSYNEQF
TRBV7-2,TRBJ1-2,ASDGTGGGGYT
TRBV3-1/TRBV3-2,TRBJ1-1,ASSPTTTGTTEAF
TRBV3-1/TRBV3-2,TRBJ1-1,ASSRGGQGLVAF
TRBV19,TRBJ1-1,ASSIQGFTEAF
TRBV24-1,TRBJ1-1,ATSDARGGDTEAF
TRBV28,TRBJ1-3,ASSSGSTGNTIY
TRBV19,TRBJ2-7,ASRMTSGAKPYEQY
TRBV7-9,TRBJ2-1,ASSLWGYDEQF
TRBV9,TRBJ2-7,ASSVAVGAKTYEQY
TRBV28,TRBJ1-6,ASSLPDRGNSPLH
TRBV29-1,TRBJ2-7,SVGGARGAPDYEQY
TRBV27,TRBJ2-7,ASSFGDRASEQY
TRBV7-9,TRBJ2-2,ASFNQGVMELF
TRBV11-2,TRBJ2-5,ASSLTPQGETQY
TRBV9,TRBJ1-6,ASSENLGQGAYNSPLH
TRBV5-1,TRBJ2-3,ASSAATSTDTQY
TRBV5-1,TRBJ2-2,ASSLPLAGLNTGELF